This TCR beta chain was observed in a study of OX40 agonist ivuxolimab in advanced cancers. In the study overall: Every 2 weeks, patients got intravenous ivuxolimab at one of six dose levels (0.01-10 mg/kg). Averaging about 60 years in age, with a range of roughly 23 to 85, the cohort was about 85% male.

Assay: immunoSEQ multiplex PCR; the TCRdb copy retains only in-frame clones and omits some. The sample holds some 65,000 clones, approximately 81% seen once. Regarding this clone: The target antigen is unknown.

Study results and limitations: Mean expanded clone counts were higher in CD8+ than CD4+ T cells.

Trimming removed 4 bases from V and 6 bases from J, with 7 bases in between. CDR1 is MGHDK and CDR2 is SYGVNS in the germline V gene. This CDR3 has 12 residues. This sequence originates from an adult with an advanced solid tumor such as melanoma, head and neck, liver or kidney cancer. The chain uses TRBV25-1 and TRBJ1-5; no clear D gene. Sample: CD4+ or CD8+ T cells sorted from blood, taken in a trial of the OX40 agonist ivuxolimab. CDR3 bases: TGTGCCAGCAGTGGACCCAGTCAGCCCCAGCATTTT. It yields the protein CASSGPSQPQHF.